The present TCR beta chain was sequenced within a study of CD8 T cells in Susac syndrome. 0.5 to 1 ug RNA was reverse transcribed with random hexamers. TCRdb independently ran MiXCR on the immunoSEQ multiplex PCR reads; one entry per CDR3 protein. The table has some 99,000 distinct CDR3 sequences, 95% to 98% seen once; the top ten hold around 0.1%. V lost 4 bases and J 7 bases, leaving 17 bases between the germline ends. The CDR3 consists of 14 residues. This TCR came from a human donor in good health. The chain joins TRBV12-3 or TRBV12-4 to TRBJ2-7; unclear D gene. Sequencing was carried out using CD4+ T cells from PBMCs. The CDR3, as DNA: TGTGCCAGCAGTTCACGGACCTCACTACGGGAGCAGTACTTC. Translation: CASSSRTSLREQYF.